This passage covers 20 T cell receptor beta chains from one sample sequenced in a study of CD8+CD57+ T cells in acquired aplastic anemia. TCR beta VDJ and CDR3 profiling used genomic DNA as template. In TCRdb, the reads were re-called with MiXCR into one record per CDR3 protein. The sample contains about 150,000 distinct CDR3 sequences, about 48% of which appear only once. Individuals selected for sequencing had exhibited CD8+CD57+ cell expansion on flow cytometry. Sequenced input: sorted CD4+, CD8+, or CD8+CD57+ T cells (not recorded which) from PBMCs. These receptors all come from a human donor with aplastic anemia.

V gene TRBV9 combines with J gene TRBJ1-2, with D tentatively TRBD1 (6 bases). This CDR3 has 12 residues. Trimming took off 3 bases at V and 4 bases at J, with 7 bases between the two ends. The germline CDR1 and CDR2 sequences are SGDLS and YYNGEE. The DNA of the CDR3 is TGTGCCAGCAGCGGGGGGCCCTATGGCTACACCTTC. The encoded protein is CASSGGPYGYTF.

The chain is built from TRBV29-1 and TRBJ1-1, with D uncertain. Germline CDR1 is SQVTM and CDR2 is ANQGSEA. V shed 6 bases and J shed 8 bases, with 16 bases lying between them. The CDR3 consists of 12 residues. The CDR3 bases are TGCAGCGTGACTTCGGGAGCCCAAGAAGCTTTCTTT. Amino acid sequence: CSVTSGAQEAFF.

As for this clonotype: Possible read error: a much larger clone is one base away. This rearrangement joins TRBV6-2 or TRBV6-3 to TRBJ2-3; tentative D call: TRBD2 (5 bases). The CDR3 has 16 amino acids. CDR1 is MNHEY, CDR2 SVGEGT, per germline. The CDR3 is CAGSYIERSEADTQYF. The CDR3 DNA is TGTGCCGGCAGTTACATAGAGCGGAGCGAGGCAGATACGCAGTATTTT.

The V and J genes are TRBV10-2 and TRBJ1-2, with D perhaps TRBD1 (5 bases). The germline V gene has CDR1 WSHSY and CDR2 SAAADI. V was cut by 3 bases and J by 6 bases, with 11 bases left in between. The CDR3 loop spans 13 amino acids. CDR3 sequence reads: CASSDRQSNGYTF. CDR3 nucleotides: TGCGCCAGCAGTGATCGACAGTCAAATGGCTACACCTTC.

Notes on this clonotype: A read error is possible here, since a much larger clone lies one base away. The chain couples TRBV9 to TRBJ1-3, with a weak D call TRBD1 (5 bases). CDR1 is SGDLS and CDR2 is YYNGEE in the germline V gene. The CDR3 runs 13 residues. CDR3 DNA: TGTGCCAGCGATACAGGTACTGGAAACACCATATGTTTT. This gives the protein CASDTGTGNTICF.

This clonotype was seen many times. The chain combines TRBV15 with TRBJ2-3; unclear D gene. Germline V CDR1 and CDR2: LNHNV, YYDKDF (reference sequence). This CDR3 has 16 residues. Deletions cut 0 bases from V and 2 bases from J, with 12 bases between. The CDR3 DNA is TGTGCCACCAGCAGAGAGAGGCTGAAATCCACAGATACGCAGTATTTT. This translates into CATSRERLKSTDTQYF.

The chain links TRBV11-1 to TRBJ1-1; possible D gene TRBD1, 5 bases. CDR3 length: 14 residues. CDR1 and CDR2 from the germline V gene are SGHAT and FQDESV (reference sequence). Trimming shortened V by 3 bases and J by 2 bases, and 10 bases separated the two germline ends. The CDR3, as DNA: TGTGCCAGCAGCTTCGGGGGAAGAAACACTGAAGCTTTCTTT. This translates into CASSFGGRNTEAFF.

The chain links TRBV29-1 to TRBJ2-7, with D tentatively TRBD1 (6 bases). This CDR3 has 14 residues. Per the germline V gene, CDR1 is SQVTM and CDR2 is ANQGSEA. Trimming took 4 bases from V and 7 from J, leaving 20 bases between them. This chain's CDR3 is CSVGSRGRLGEQYF. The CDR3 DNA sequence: TGCAGCGTTGGAAGCAGGGGACGGCTCGGGGAGCAGTACTTC.

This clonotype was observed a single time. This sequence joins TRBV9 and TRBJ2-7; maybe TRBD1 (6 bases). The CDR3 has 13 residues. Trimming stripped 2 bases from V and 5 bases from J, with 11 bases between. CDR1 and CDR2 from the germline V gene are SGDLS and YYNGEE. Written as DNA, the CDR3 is TGTGCCAGCAGCGTTGTGGGGGCCGACGAGCAGTACTTC. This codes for CASSVVGADEQYF.

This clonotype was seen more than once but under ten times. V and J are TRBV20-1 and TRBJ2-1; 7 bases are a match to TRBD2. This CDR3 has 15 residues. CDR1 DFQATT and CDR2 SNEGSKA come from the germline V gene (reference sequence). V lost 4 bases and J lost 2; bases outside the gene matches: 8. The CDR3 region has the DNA TGCAGTGCTATAGATAGCGGGCGAGCCTACAATGAGCAGTTCTTC. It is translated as CSAIDSGRAYNEQFF.

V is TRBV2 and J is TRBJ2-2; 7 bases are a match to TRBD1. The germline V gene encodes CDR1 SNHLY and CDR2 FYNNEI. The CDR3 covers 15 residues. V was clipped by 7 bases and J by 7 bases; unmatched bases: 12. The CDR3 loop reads CASTTDRSLGGELFF. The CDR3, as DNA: TGTGCCAGCACGACGGACAGGTCTTTAGGCGGGGAGCTGTTTTTT.

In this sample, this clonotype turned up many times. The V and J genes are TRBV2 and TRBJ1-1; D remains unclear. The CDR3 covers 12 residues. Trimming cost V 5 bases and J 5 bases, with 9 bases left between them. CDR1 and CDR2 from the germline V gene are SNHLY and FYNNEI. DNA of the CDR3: TGTGCCAGCAGTCTACAACGAACTGAAGCTTTCTTT. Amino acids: CASSLQRTEAFF.

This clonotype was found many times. Written as DNA, the CDR3 is TGTGCCAGTAGTCAAACCCCGGATCACTATAATTCACCCCTCCACTTT. Encoded protein: CASSQTPDHYNSPLHF. The chain has TRBV19 and TRBJ1-6; D remains unclear. This CDR3 has 16 amino acids. Germline V gene sequence: CDR1 LNHDA, CDR2 SQIVND (reference sequence). Trimming pared 5 bases from V and 3 bases from J, leaving 14 bases between.

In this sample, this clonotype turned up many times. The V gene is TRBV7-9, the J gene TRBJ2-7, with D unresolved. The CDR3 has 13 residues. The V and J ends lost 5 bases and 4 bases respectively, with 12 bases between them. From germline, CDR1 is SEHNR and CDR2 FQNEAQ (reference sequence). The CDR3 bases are TGTGCCAGCAGCACCCGACACGTTTACGAGCAGTACTTC. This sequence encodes CASSTRHVYEQYF.

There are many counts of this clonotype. CDR3 amino acids: CASSLGGTGFTYEQYF. The CDR3 nucleotides are TGCGCCAGCAGCTTGGGGGGGACAGGGTTTACCTACGAGCAGTACTTC. V usage is TRBV5-1 and J usage is TRBJ2-7, with 9 bases lining up with TRBD1. Germline V gene data show CDR1 as SGHRS and CDR2 as YFSETQ. This CDR3 region has 16 residues. Trimming cost V 0 bases and J 2 bases; bases outside gene matches: 6. Full variable domain (remainder filled in from reference TRBV5-1 and TRBJ2-7): KAGVTQTPRYLIKTRGQQVTLSCSPISGHRSVSWYQQTPGQGLQFLFEYFSETQRNKGNFPGRFSGRQFSNSRSEMNVSTLELGDSALYLCASSLGGTGFTYEQYFGPGTRLTVT.

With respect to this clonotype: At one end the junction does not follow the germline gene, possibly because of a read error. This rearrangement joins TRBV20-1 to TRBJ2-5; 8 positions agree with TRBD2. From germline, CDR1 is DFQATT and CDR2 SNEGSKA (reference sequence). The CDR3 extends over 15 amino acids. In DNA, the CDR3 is TGCAGTGCTTCAAAGGAGCGGGGGATCCAAGAGATCCAGTACTTC. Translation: CSASKERGIQEIQYF.

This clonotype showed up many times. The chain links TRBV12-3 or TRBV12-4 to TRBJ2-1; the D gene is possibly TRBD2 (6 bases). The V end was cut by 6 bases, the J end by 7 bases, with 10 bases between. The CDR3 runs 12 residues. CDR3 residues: CASSPSGNEQFF. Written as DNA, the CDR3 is TGTGCCAGCAGCCCGAGCGGGAATGAGCAGTTCTTC.

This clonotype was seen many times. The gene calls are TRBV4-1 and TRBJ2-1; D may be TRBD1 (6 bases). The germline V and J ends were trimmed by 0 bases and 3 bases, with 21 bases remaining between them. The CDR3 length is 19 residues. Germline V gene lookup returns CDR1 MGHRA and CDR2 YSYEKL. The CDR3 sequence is CASSQEEVGYEGGYNEQFF. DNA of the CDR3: TGCGCCAGCAGCCAAGAGGAGGTGGGATACGAAGGGGGCTACAATGAGCAGTTCTTC.

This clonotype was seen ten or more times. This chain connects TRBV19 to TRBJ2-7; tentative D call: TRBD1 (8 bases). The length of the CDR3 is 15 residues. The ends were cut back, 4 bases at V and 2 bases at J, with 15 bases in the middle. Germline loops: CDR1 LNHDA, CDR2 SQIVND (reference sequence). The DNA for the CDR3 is TGTGCCAGTAGTAAGGACAGGGAGGGTGCCTACGAGCAGTACTTC. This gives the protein CASSKDREGAYEQYF.

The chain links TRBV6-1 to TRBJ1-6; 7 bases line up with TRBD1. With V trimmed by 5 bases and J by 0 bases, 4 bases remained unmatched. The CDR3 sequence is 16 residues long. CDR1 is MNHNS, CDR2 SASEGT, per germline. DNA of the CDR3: TGTGCCAGCAGTCCGACAGGGAGCTCCTATAATTCACCCCTCCACTTT. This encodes CASSPTGSSYNSPLHF.